The 21 T cell receptor beta chains below come from one sample, sequenced in a study of cytomegalovirus exposure and HLA in healthy donors. PCR primers comprised 60 Vbeta and 13 Jbeta primers. The table came from immunoSEQ multiplex PCR; TCRdb's copy has only in-frame clones and leaves some out. The repertoire holds fewer than 150,000 clones, with over 75% as singletons. Sequenced input: PBMCs. Receptor source: a male donor in good health and CMV-seronegative.

The chain couples TRBV29-1 to TRBJ2-5; weak D call: TRBD1 (6 bases). Trimming took 7 bases from V and 5 from J, leaving 14 bases between them. From germline, CDR1 is SQVTM and CDR2 ANQGSEA. The CDR3 contains 12 residues. CDR3 bases: TGCAGCGACTCCTCAGGGGAGGAGACCCAGTACTTC. Translating it yields CSDSSGEETQYF. Looking up the rest from reference TRBV29-1 and TRBJ2-5 gives the full variable domain: SAVISQKPSRDICQRGTSLTIQCQVDSQVTMMFWYRQQPGQSLTLIATANQGSEATYESGFVIDKFPISRPNLTFSTLTVSNMSPEDSSIYLCSDSSGEETQYFGPGTRLLVL.

This chain uses TRBV6-5 with TRBJ2-7, with D hard to call. The CDR3 covers 11 residues. Trimming left V 10 bases short and J 1 base short, with 8 bases between. Germline CDR1 is MNHEY and CDR2 is SVGAGI. CDR3 bases: TGTGCCACAGCGATTTCCTACGAGCAGTACTTC. It translates to CATAISYEQYF.

The DNA for the CDR3 is TGTGCCAGAACCCCCCAGGGCGGCGAGCAGTACTTC. Amino acids: CARTPQGGEQYF. The chain carries TRBV6-5 and TRBJ2-7; D is perhaps TRBD1 (5 bases). The V end lost 9 bases, the J end lost 6 bases, and 15 bases lay between the germline ends. Germline V lookup: CDR1 MNHEY, CDR2 SVGAGI. This CDR3 is 12 amino acids long.

CDR3 protein: CAISASGTNEKLFF. The DNA of the CDR3 is TGTGCCATCAGTGCCTCCGGGACTAATGAAAAACTGTTTTTT. The genes are TRBV10-3 and TRBJ1-4, with D uncertain. Germline V gene sequence: CDR1 ENHRY, CDR2 SYGVKD. V shed 4 bases and J shed 2 bases, with 8 bases lying between them. This CDR3 has 14 residues.

The chain employs TRBV2 and TRBJ2-1, with D perhaps matching TRBD2 (5 bases). Germline loops: CDR1 SNHLY, CDR2 FYNNEI. Trimming cost V 2 bases and J 2 bases, with 13 bases left between them. The CDR3 covers 16 residues. CDR3 amino acids: CASSERSGVTYNEQFF. CDR3 nucleotides: TGTGCCAGCAGTGAAAGATCCGGGGTAACCTACAATGAGCAGTTCTTC.

This clone was seen more than once but under ten times. The rearrangement uses TRBV28 and TRBJ1-2; D remains unclear. The V and J ends lost 10 bases and 4 bases respectively, with 10 bases between them. Germline CDR1 MDHEN, CDR2 SYDVKM. This CDR3 is 11 amino acids long. The chain's CDR3 is CATSGGYGYTF. The CDR3 DNA follows: TGTGCCACCTCTGGAGGCTATGGCTACACCTTC.

The CDR3 nucleotides are TGTGCCAGCAGCTCCGGAGGGACCTACGAGCAGTACTTC. Its translation is CASSSGGTYEQYF. The chain links TRBV5-6 to TRBJ2-7; a weak D match, TRBD2 (6 bases). Trimming removed 3 bases from V and 2 bases from J, with 9 bases in between. CDR1 and CDR2 from the germline V gene are SGHDT and YYEEEE. This CDR3 contains 13 residues.

This chain links TRBV6-5 with TRBJ1-3; tentative D call: TRBD1 (6 bases). V dropped 6 bases and J dropped 1 base, with 10 bases sitting between them. The germline V gene has CDR1 MNHEY and CDR2 SVGAGI. The CDR3 runs 14 residues. The CDR3 DNA is TGTGCCAGCAGGCAGGGGTTATCTGGAAACACCATATATTTT. Protein sequence: CASRQGLSGNTIYF.

V is TRBV7-9 and J is TRBJ1-3; D ambiguous. CDR1 and CDR2 (germline): SEHNR, FQNEAQ (reference sequence). Trimming stripped 5 bases from V and 4 bases from J, with 6 bases between. The CDR3 covers 12 residues. The CDR3 nucleotides are TGTGCCAGCAGCGCGCCCGGAAACACCATATATTTT. Translation gives CASSAPGNTIYF.

V gene TRBV6-1 combines with J gene TRBJ1-4, with 8 bases fitting TRBD1. Unmatched junction bases numbered 6, after V lost 0 bases and J lost 0 bases. There are 18 residues in the CDR3. The germline V gene has CDR1 MNHNS and CDR2 SASEGT. CDR3 sequence reads: CASSEARTGSATNEKLFF. CDR3 coding DNA: TGTGCCAGCAGTGAAGCCAGGACAGGGAGCGCAACTAATGAAAAACTGTTTTTT.

The CDR3 sequence: CASSLTGDEQYF. The DNA of the CDR3 is TGTGCCAGCAGCTTAACAGGGGACGAGCAGTACTTC. The V and J genes are TRBV5-5 and TRBJ2-7; 7 bases are shared with TRBD1. CDR1 and CDR2 from the germline V gene are SGHKS and YYEKEE (reference sequence). The CDR3 loop spans 12 amino acids. Trimming removed 2 bases from V and 5 bases from J; junction bases left unmatched: 1.

The CDR3 region is CASSPRDAYEQYF. The CDR3 DNA follows: TGTGCCAGCAGCCCGCGGGACGCCTACGAGCAGTACTTC. This chain connects TRBV7-2 to TRBJ2-7; D is perhaps TRBD2 (6 bases). Germline loops: CDR1 SGHTA, CDR2 FQGNSA. V lost 5 bases, J lost 2 bases, and 10 bases lay in between. The CDR3 has 13 amino acids.

V is TRBV18 and J is TRBJ2-5; tentatively, D is TRBD1 (5 bases). This CDR3 region has 12 residues. The V end lost 8 bases, the J end lost 3 bases, and 10 bases lay between the germline ends. CDR1 and CDR2 (germline): KGHSH, LQKENI. DNA for the CDR3: TGTGCCAGCCGAGCCAGGGAAGAGACCCAGTACTTC. Translated, it gives CASRAREETQYF.

The chain carries TRBV19 and TRBJ1-2; possibly TRBD1 for D (5 bases). The CDR3 totals 10 residues. Trimming pared 7 bases from V and 8 bases from J, leaving 8 bases between. Germline CDR1 LNHDA, CDR2 SQIVND (reference sequence). The CDR3 nucleotides are TGTGCCAGTATGGGGCCGGGCTACACCTTC. It yields the protein CASMGPGYTF.

This rearrangement joins TRBV6-6 to TRBJ1-1; D uncertain. Germline V gene data show CDR1 as MNHNY and CDR2 as SVGAGI (reference sequence). The CDR3 loop spans 13 amino acids. Deletions cut 4 bases from V and 4 bases from J, with 10 bases between. The DNA of the CDR3 is TGTGCCAGCAGTTCCTTTGAGGTCACTGAAGCTTTCTTT. This sequence encodes CASSSFEVTEAFF.

V is TRBV25-1 and J is TRBJ2-1; TRBD2 agrees at 7 bases. CDR1 and CDR2 from the germline V gene are MGHDK and SYGVNS. This CDR3 region has 15 residues. The ends lost 5 bases at V and 8 bases at J; junction bases unmatched: 12. The CDR3 here is CASSRLAAGTDEQFF. The CDR3 coding sequence is TGTGCCAGCAGTAGACTAGCCGCGGGTACGGATGAGCAGTTCTTC.

This clone was seen a single time. The rearrangement links TRBV19 to TRBJ1-1, with D tentatively TRBD1 (5 bases). CDR3 length: 17 residues. Germline lookup yields CDR1 LNHDA and CDR2 SQIVND (reference sequence). Trimming stripped 3 bases from V and 4 bases from J, with 21 bases between. The DNA for the CDR3 is TGTGCCAGTAGTATTATGTGGGCGGGGGGTTATAGCACTGAAGCTTTCTTT. It is translated as CASSIMWAGGYSTEAFF.

The gene calls are TRBV7-9 and TRBJ1-2; D ambiguous. The ends were cut back, 1 base at V and 4 bases at J, with 16 bases in the middle. The length of the CDR3 is 16 residues. Germline lookup yields CDR1 SEHNR and CDR2 FQNEAQ (reference sequence). The CDR3 sequence is CASSLEQSAGVYGYTF. The CDR3 nucleotides are TGTGCCAGCAGCTTAGAGCAGTCGGCGGGAGTCTATGGCTACACCTTC. The variable domain in full, completed from reference TRBV7-9 and TRBJ1-2, reads DTGVSQNPRHKITKRGQNVTFRCDPISEHNRLYWYRQTLGQGPEFLTYFQNEAQLEKSRLLSDRFSAERPKGSFSTLEIQRTEQGDSAMYLCASSLEQSAGVYGYTFGSGTRLTVV.

The chain has TRBV15 and TRBJ1-5, with a possible D match to TRBD1 (5 bases). CDR1 LNHNV and CDR2 YYDKDF come from the germline V gene (reference sequence). Deletions cut 6 bases from V and 0 bases from J, with 9 bases between. The CDR3 extends over 14 amino acids. This CDR3 is CATRLGDSNQPQHF. The CDR3 DNA reads TGTGCCACCAGATTAGGGGATAGCAATCAGCCCCAGCATTTT.

This clone was detected only once. V and J are TRBV7-2 and TRBJ2-7; 12 bases align to TRBD2. Germline CDR1 SGHTA, CDR2 FQGNSA. CDR3 length: 18 amino acids. V shed 5 bases, J shed 2 bases, and the junction held 13 bases outside the gene matches. The CDR3 bases are TGTGCCAGCAGCCCATACTCCCCCTCTAGCGGGAGGGCCTACGAGCAGTACTTC. Its protein product is CASSPYSPSSGRAYEQYF.

The rearrangement links TRBV11-2 to TRBJ2-1; D uncertain. In germline, CDR1 is SGHAT, CDR2 FQNNGV. Trimming pared 6 bases from V and 4 bases from J, leaving 10 bases between. The CDR3 has 13 amino acids. In DNA, the CDR3 is TGTGCCAGCAGACCTCACAGATACAATGAGCAGTTCTTC. Amino acids: CASRPHRYNEQFF.